This record covers a single TCR beta chain. One end of the junction does not line up with germline, which may come from a read error. Previously reported methods and listed TCR primers produced the bulk TCR libraries. One entry per CDR3 protein results from TCRdb running MiXCR on the PCR reads. Here the sample spans roughly 320,000 distinct CDR3 sequences, 24% being singletons. The data stem from a study of molecular identifiers for immune sequencing clone quantification. On the study more broadly: Within a replicate experiment, RNA obtained from either about 20,000 or 100,000 naive CD8 cells was divided into five aliquots, and four of those aliquots were then sequenced.

The origin of this receptor is a human donor in good health. Some libraries in this study had Jurkat cell RNA spiked in. Material: naive CD8+ T cells from blood, with Jurkat cell RNA spiked in. Subset: FACS-sorted CD8+CD4-CCR7+CD45RA+ naive T cells.

CDR3 protein: CASSLGVNTGELSF. CDR3 DNA: TGTGCCAGCAGCTTAGGGGTTAACACCGGGGAGCTGTCTTTT. The chain combines TRBV7-2 with TRBJ2-2; D may be TRBD2 (5 bases). This CDR3 is built from 14 residues. Germline assignment: CDR1 SGHTA and CDR2 FQGNSA.